The clone carrying this T cell receptor beta chain was picked up many times. Its antigen is not identified. The sample belongs to a study of prognosis after radiotherapy for stage I lung cancer. Study background: The approximately 13 male and about 6 female patients were aged about 50 to 85, median roughly 74 years. Several patients receiving radiotherapy then developed distant metastases (median around seven months), with more than 14 showing no significant progression.

Amplicons of TCR beta CDR3 were generated from genomic DNA by two-round multiplex PCR. Primers specific to each TRBV and TRBJ gene were used in first-round PCR. TCRdb passed the multiplex PCR reads through MiXCR, listing each CDR3 protein once. The sample consists of approximately 30,000 distinct CDR3 sequences, 35% to 45% of them appearing once. This CDR3 has 15 amino acids. Germline V gives CDR1 MNHEY, CDR2 SVGEGT. V lost 5 bases, J lost 2 bases, and 6 bases stayed unmatched. Study-wide results and caveats: Once stereotactic body radiation therapy had been given, unique TCR clone counts fell, with a median of approximately 10,000 versus 7,000.

The source was PBMCs, collected before or after stereotactic body radiation therapy (not recorded which). The sequence was collected from a donor over 45 with non-small cell lung cancer. The chain employs TRBV6-2 or TRBV6-3 and TRBJ2-5; TRBD2 agrees at 9 bases. The CDR3 protein is CASSEVAGGQETQYF. For the CDR3, the DNA is TGTGCCAGCAGTGAAGTGGCGGGGGGGCAAGAGACCCAGTACTTC.